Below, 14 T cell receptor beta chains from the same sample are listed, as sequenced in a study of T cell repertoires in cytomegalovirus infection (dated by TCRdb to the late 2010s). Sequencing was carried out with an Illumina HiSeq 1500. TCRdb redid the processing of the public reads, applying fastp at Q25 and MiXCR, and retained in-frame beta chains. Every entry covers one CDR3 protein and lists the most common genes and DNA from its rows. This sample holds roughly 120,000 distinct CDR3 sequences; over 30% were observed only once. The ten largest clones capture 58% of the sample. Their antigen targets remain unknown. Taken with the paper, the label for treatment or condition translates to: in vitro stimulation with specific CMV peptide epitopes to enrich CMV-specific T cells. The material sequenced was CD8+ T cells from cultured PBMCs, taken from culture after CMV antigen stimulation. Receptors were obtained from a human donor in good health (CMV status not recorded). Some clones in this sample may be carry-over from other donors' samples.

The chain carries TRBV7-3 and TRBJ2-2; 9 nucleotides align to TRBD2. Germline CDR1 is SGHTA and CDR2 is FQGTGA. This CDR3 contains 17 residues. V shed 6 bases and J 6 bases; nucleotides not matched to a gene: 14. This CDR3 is CASSRGAGGPFPGELFF. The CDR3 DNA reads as TGTGCCAGCAGTCGTGGGGCGGGGGGGCCGTTTCCCGGGGAGCTGTTTTTT.

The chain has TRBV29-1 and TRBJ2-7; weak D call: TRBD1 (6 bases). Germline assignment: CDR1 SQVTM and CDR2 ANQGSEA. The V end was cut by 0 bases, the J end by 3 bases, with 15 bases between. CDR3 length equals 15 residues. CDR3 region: CSVEDESGENYEQYF. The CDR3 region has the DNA TGCAGCGTTGAAGATGAGTCAGGGGAGAACTACGAGCAGTACTTC.

The DNA of the CDR3 is TGTGCCAGCAGCCGCGGACAGGGCGACTATGGCTACACCTTC. The encoded protein is CASSRGQGDYGYTF. The chain carries TRBV7-6 and TRBJ1-2; TRBD1 aligns across 8 bases. CDR3 length: 14 residues. The V gene's germline CDR1 is SGHVS and CDR2 FNYEAQ. Losses at the gene ends were 5 bases for V and 3 bases for J; bases not matched to a gene: 5.

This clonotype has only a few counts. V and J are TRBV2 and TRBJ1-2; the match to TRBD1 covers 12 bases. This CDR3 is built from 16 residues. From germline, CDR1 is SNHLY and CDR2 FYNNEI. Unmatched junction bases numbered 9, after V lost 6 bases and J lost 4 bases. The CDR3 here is CASRPGQGAFGYGYTF. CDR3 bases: TGTGCCAGCAGACCGGGACAGGGGGCCTTTGGCTATGGCTACACCTTC. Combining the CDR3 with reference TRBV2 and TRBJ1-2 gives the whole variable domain EPEVTQTPSHQVTQMGQEVILRCVPISNHLYFYWYRQILGQKVEFLVSFYNNEISEKSEIFDDQFSVERPDGSNFTLKIRSTKLEDSAMYFCASRPGQGAFGYGYTFGSGTRLTVV.

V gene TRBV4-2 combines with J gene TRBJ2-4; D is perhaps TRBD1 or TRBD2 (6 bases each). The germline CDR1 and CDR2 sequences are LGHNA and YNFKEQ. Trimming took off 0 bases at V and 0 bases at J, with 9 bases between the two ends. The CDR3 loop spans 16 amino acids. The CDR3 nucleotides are TGTGCCAGCAGCCAAGATGGGGGGCTAGCCAAAAACATTCAGTACTTC. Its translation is CASSQDGGLAKNIQYF.

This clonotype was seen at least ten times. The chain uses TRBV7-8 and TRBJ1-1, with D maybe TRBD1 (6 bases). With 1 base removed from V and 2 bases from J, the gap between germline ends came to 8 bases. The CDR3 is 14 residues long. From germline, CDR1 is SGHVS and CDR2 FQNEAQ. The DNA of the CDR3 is TGTGCCAGCAGCTTAGGACAGGTCAACACTGAAGCTTTCTTT. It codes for CASSLGQVNTEAFF.

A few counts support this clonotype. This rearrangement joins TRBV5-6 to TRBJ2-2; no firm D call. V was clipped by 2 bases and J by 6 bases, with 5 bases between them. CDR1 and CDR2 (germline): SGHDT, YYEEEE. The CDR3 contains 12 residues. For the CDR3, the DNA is TGTGCCAGCAGCTTCTCGGCCGGGGAGCTGTTTTTT. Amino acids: CASSFSAGELFF.

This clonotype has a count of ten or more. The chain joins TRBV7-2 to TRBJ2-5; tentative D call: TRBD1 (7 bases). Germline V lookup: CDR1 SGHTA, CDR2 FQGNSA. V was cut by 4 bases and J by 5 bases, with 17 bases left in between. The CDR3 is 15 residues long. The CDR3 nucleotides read TGTGCCAGCAGCTCCGTTGGAGGGGGCGAGGAGACCCAGTACTTC. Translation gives CASSSVGGGEETQYF.

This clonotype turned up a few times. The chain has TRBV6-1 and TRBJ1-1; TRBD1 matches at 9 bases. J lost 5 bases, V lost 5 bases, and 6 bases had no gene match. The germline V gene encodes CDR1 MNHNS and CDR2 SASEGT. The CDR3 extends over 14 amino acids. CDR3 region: CASSMDRGGTEAFF. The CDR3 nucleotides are TGTGCCAGCAGTATGGACAGGGGCGGTACTGAAGCTTTCTTT.

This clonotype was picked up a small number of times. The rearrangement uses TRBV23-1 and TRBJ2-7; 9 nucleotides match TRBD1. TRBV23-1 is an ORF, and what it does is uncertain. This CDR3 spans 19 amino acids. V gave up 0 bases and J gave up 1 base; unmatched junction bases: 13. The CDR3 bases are TGCGCCAGCAGTCAATCGGGGCCCCATTCAGGGACAGGGTCCTACGAGCAGTACTTC. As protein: CASSQSGPHSGTGSYEQYF.

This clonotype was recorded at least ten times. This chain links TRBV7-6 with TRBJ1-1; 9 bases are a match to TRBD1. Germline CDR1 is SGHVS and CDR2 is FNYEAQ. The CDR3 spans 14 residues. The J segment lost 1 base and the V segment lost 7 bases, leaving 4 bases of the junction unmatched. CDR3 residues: CASTLQGANTEAFF. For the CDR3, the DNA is TGTGCCAGCACCCTACAGGGGGCGAACACTGAAGCTTTCTTT.

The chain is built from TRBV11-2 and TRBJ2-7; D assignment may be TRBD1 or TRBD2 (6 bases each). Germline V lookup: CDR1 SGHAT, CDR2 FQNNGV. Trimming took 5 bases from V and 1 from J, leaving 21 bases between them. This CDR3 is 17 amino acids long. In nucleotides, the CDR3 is TGTGCCAGCAGCCCACATTTGGGGGGCCTAATATCCTACGAGCAGTACTTC. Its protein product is CASSPHLGGLISYEQYF.

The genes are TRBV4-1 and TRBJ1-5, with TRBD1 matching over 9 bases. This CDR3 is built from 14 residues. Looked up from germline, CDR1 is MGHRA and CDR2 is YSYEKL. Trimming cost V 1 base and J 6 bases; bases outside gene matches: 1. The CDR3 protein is CASSQGQGVQPQHF. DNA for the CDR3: TGCGCCAGCAGCCAAGGACAGGGGGTTCAGCCCCAGCATTTT.

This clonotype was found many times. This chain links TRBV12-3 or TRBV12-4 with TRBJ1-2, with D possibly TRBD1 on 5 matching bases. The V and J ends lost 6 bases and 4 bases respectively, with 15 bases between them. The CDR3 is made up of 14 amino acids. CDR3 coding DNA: TGTGCCAGCAGACCTCAAGGGGCGGTCTATGGCTACACCTTC. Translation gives CASRPQGAVYGYTF.